This T cell receptor (beta chain) was obtained from a study of Ad26.COV2.S vaccination and SARS-CoV-2 variants. For the study at large: Enrolled in COV1001, the donor was in the Ad26.COV2.S trial arm, which received the vaccine.

Sequencing was performed with immunoSEQ multiplex PCR; in TCRdb, only in-frame clones are kept and a portion is missing. The data show over 400,000 clones, with 89% seen just once and about 2.4% held by the top ten. As for treatment: roughly 20 received Ad26.COV2.S at low or high dose, single or two shots; 5 received placebo; per-sample allocation not given. Each sample was drawn 63 days after the first injection (of vaccine or placebo). Germline V gene data show CDR1 as ENHRY and CDR2 as SYGVKD. The CDR3 is 15 amino acids. The V gene end was trimmed by 6 bases and the J gene end by 6 bases; junction bases not matched to a gene: 8. A note on this clone: Antigen specificity is unknown.

Study-level results: The TCR-based breadth and depth measures might underestimate overall T cell responses. Individuals receiving vaccine had higher spike-specific TCR breadth than placebo recipients did.

This clonotype originated in a person between 18 and 65 years old who received the Ad26.COV2.S COVID-19 vaccine or a placebo. The chain carries TRBV10-3 and TRBJ1-4; 9 bases fit TRBD1. Sequences were derived from peripheral blood, sampled in a trial of Ad26.COV2.S vaccine versus placebo. For the CDR3, the DNA is TGTGCCATCAGAGCCGGGACAGGGTCGGATGAAAAACTGTTTTTT. Amino acids: CAIRAGTGSDEKLFF.